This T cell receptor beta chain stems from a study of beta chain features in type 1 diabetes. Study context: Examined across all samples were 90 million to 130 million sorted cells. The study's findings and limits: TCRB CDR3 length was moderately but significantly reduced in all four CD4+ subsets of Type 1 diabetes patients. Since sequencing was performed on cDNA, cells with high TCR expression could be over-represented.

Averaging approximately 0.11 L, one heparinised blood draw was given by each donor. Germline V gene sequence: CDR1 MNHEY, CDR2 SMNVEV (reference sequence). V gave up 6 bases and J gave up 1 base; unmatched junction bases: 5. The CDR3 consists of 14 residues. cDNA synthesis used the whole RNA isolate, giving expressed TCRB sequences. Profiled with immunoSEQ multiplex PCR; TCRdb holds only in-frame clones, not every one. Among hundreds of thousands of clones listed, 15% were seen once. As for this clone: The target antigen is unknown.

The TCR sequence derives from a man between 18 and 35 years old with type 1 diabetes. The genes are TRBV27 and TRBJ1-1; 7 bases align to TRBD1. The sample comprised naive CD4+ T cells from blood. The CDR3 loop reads CASRGRDRNTEAFF. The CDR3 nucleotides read TGTGCCAGCAGAGGACGGGACAGGAACACTGAAGCTTTCTTT.